A single sample gave rise to the 19 T cell receptor beta chains below, sequenced in a study of CD8 T cells in Susac syndrome. Random-hexamer reverse transcription was applied to about 0.5 to 1 ug RNA. TCRdb independently ran MiXCR on the immunoSEQ multiplex PCR reads; one entry per CDR3 protein. In the table there are about 250,000 distinct CDR3 sequences, about 93% of which are singletons. Sequences were obtained from CD4+ T cells from PBMCs. Receptor source: a human donor with multiple sclerosis.

V and J are TRBV28 and TRBJ1-4; perhaps TRBD1 as D (5 bases). CDR3 length equals 14 residues. Deletions cut 4 bases from V and 4 bases from J, with 10 bases between. The germline CDR1 and CDR2 sequences are MDHEN and SYDVKM. The CDR3 bases are TGTGCCAGCAGTTCCAGGGTTGGTAATGAAAAACTGTTTTTT. Protein sequence: CASSSRVGNEKLFF.

CDR3: CASSLMGGSGNTIYF. CDR3 nucleotide sequence: TGTGCCAGCAGCCTCATGGGGGGATCCGGAAACACCATATATTTT. The chain carries TRBV7-2 and TRBJ1-3; tentative D call: TRBD1 (5 bases). Trimming left V 5 bases short and J 4 bases short, with 15 bases between. The CDR3 consists of 15 residues. Germline V CDR1 and CDR2: SGHTA, FQGNSA.

This clonotype was recorded once. This rearrangement joins TRBV7-2 to TRBJ1-6, with D uncertain. This CDR3 has 13 amino acids. CDR1 is SGHTA and CDR2 is FQGNSA in the germline V gene. V gave up 1 base and J gave up 14 bases, with 12 bases separating them. CDR3 protein: CASSLEQVLSLHF. CDR3 sequence (DNA): TGTGCCAGCAGCTTAGAGCAGGTTCTATCCCTCCACTTT.

This chain links TRBV28 with TRBJ2-3; 11 bases are shared with TRBD2. This CDR3 is 14 amino acids long. The ends lost 8 bases at V and 6 bases at J; junction bases unmatched: 7. Germline V lookup: CDR1 MDHEN, CDR2 SYDVKM. The chain's CDR3 is CASRLAGGRDTQYF. DNA for the CDR3: TGTGCCAGCCGATTAGCGGGGGGGAGGGATACGCAGTATTTT.

V gene TRBV6-1 combines with J gene TRBJ2-7; D ambiguous. The CDR3 is made up of 16 amino acids. The germline V gene has CDR1 MNHNS and CDR2 SASEGT. With 3 bases removed from V and 2 bases from J, the gap between germline ends came to 17 bases. The CDR3 coding sequence is TGTGCCAGCAGTGAGGTAGGGTCGACGATCCCCTACGAGCAGTACGTC. This encodes CASSEVGSTIPYEQYV.

The V and J genes are TRBV2 and TRBJ1-1; D may be TRBD1 (5 bases). Germline CDR1 is SNHLY and CDR2 is FYNNEI. Deletions cut 6 bases from V and 0 bases from J, with 11 bases between. The CDR3 is 14 amino acids. The DNA of the CDR3 is TGTGCCAGCAGGACGGGGGGTCTGAACACTGAAGCTTTCTTT. Translation: CASRTGGLNTEAFF.

V and J are TRBV27 and TRBJ2-6; 8 bases map to TRBD1. Germline CDR1 reads MNHEY; CDR2 reads SMNVEV (reference sequence). Trimming removed 6 bases from V and 0 bases from J; junction bases left unmatched: 16. This CDR3 has 20 residues. CDR3 protein: CASRGPMRGQVLSGANVLTF. The CDR3 region has the DNA TGTGCCAGCAGGGGGCCCATGAGGGGACAGGTCCTCTCTGGGGCCAACGTCCTGACTTTC.

This clonotype showed up just a few times. The chain couples TRBV5-1 to TRBJ2-3; D is unclear. The CDR3 runs to 13 residues. Trimming shortened V by 4 bases and J by 2 bases, and 8 bases separated the two germline ends. Germline assignment: CDR1 SGHRS and CDR2 YFSETQ. CDR3 bases: TGCGCCAGCAGCCATGGGGACACAGATACGCAGTATTTT. Translating gives CASSHGDTDTQYF.

The rearrangement links TRBV4-1 to TRBJ1-1, with TRBD1 as a possible D gene (6 bases). The CDR3 has 14 amino acids. CDR1 is MGHRA, CDR2 YSYEKL, per germline. Trimming stripped 4 bases from V and 7 bases from J, with 16 bases between. CDR3 coding DNA: TGCGCCAGCAGCCTCAGGGGAACACTGGGTGAAGCTTTCTTT. Translating gives CASSLRGTLGEAFF.

This chain links TRBV29-1 with TRBJ1-1, with TRBD1 matching over 9 bases. Unmatched junction bases numbered 9, after V lost 6 bases and J lost 7 bases. This CDR3 contains 13 residues. Germline V gene data show CDR1 as SQVTM and CDR2 as ANQGSEA. DNA for the CDR3: TGCAGCGTGACCCCGGGACAGGGACTTGAAGCTTTCTTT. It is translated as CSVTPGQGLEAFF.

The chain joins TRBV19 to TRBJ2-5; 9 positions match TRBD1. V lost 4 bases, J lost 4 bases, and 10 bases stayed unmatched. Germline V gives CDR1 LNHDA, CDR2 SQIVND (reference sequence). The CDR3 has 16 residues. The CDR3 DNA sequence: TGTGCCAGTAGTAACATTCGGACAGGGGATAGAGAGACCCAGTACTTC. It is translated as CASSNIRTGDRETQYF. Full variable domain (remainder filled in from reference TRBV19 and TRBJ2-5): DGGITQSPKYLFRKEGQNVTLSCEQNLNHDAMYWYRQDPGQGLRLIYYSQIVNDFQKGDIAEGYSVSREKKESFPLTVTSAQKNPTAFYLCASSNIRTGDRETQYFGPGTRLLVL.

V usage is TRBV13 and J usage is TRBJ2-2, with TRBD1 identical over 7 bases. The length of the CDR3 is 15 residues. The V segment lost 5 bases and the J segment 7 bases; nucleotides outside the gene matches: 10. Germline assignment: CDR1 PRHDT and CDR2 FYEKMQ (reference sequence). CDR3 sequence reads: CASSRNTGAHGELFF. CDR3 DNA sequence: TGTGCCAGCAGCCGAAATACAGGGGCGCACGGGGAGCTGTTTTTT.

The chain joins TRBV5-4 to TRBJ1-1; 8 bases agree with TRBD1. The CDR3 runs to 15 residues. The V gene end was trimmed by 5 bases and the J gene end by 6 bases; junction bases not matched to a gene: 12. The germline gives CDR1 SGHNT, CDR2 YYREEE (reference sequence). CDR3 nucleotides: TGTGCCAGCAGAGTGGGGGCAGGGGGCTCACCTGAAGCTTTCTTT. This sequence encodes CASRVGAGGSPEAFF. The full variable domain, with the rest looked up from reference TRBV5-4 and TRBJ1-1, is ETGVTQSPTHLIKTRGQQVTLRCSSQSGHNTVSWYQQALGQGPQFIFQYYREEENGRGNFPPRFSGLQFPNYSSELNVNALELDDSALYLCASRVGAGGSPEAFFGQGTRLTVV.

CDR3 protein: CASSMDVIGNTIYF. Here the CDR3 DNA reads TGTGCCAGCAGCATGGACGTTATCGGAAACACCATATATTTT. This chain links TRBV11-2 with TRBJ1-3; no reliable D call. Trimming pared 5 bases from V and 4 bases from J, leaving 12 bases between. Germline CDR1 is SGHAT and CDR2 is FQNNGV. This CDR3 has 14 amino acids.

Here the CDR3 reads CASSADRGLRYEQYV. Written as DNA, the CDR3 is TGTGCCAGCAGCGCGGACAGGGGCTTGCGATACGAGCAGTACGTC. The J gene is TRBJ2-7, the V gene TRBV9, with 9 bases matching TRBD1. The V segment lost 3 bases and the J segment 4 bases; nucleotides outside the gene matches: 8. The CDR3 runs to 15 residues. Germline lookup yields CDR1 SGDLS and CDR2 YYNGEE.

The rearrangement joins TRBV29-1 to TRBJ2-1, with D unresolved. CDR3 length: 11 residues. Germline assignment: CDR1 SQVTM and CDR2 ANQGSEA. V dropped 7 bases and J dropped 9 bases, with 13 bases sitting between them. The chain's CDR3 is CSATEYGEQFF. DNA for the CDR3: TGCAGCGCCACCGAGTACGGTGAGCAGTTCTTC.

The genes are TRBV24-1 and TRBJ2-5; either TRBD1 or TRBD2 may fit D (5 bases each). The V gene lost 5 bases and the J gene lost 2 bases, with 14 bases spanning the gap. The CDR3 spans 15 residues. Germline V lookup: CDR1 KGHDR, CDR2 SFDVKD. In DNA, the CDR3 is TGTGCCACCAGTGGAGGGAGACAGCCGCAAGAGACCCAGTACTTC. Amino acid sequence: CATSGGRQPQETQYF.

The J gene is TRBJ2-7, the V gene TRBV4-1; 7 nucleotides align to TRBD1. Germline CDR1 is MGHRA and CDR2 is YSYEKL. CDR3 size: 14 residues. V dropped 3 bases and J dropped 3; count of bases not matched to a gene: 5. The CDR3 is CASSHRQGIYEQYF. CDR3 coding DNA: TGCGCCAGCAGCCACAGACAGGGAATCTACGAGCAGTACTTC.

The V call is TRBV12-3 or TRBV12-4, the J call TRBJ2-3; D might be TRBD2 (5 bases). The CDR3 has 14 amino acids. The V end was cut by 1 base, the J end by 5 bases, with 10 bases between. CDR3 sequence: CASSLGGVQDTQYF. CDR3 nucleotides: TGTGCCAGCAGTTTAGGGGGAGTCCAAGATACGCAGTATTTT.